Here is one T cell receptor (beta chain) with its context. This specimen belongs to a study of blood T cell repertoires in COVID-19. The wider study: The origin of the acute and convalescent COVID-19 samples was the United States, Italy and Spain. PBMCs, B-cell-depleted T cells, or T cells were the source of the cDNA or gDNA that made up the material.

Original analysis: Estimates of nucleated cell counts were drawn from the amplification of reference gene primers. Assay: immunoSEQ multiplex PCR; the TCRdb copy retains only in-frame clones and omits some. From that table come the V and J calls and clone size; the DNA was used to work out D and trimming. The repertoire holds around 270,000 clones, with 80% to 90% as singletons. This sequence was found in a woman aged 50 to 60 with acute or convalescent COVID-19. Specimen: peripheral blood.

CDR3 residues: CASLTSRNTEAFF. The DNA for the CDR3 is TGTGCCAGTCTAACTTCGAGGAACACTGAAGCTTTCTTT. J is TRBJ1-1 and V is TRBV6-5; D remains ambiguous. The CDR3 is 13 residues long. V was pared by 9 bases and J by 1 base, with 12 bases between. CDR1 and CDR2 from the germline V gene are MNHEY and SVGAGI.